The clone carrying this T cell receptor (beta chain) was seen once. Antigen unknown. This sample is part of a study of PD-1 blockade in classical Hodgkin lymphoma. Across the study: The patients were dosed with nivolumab 3 mg/kg, infused intravenously every 2 weeks. Study findings and constraints: In newly diagnosed patients, baseline TCR diversity was reportedly below that of healthy donors. While CD8+ TCR diversity did not rise significantly by C4D1, CD4+ TCR diversity did.

Patients all relapsed after autologous stem cell transplantation, and there was variation in brentuximab vedotin exposure. Magnetic negative selection was used to purify CD8+ T cells from thawed PBMCs. Each best response was a complete response, a partial response or progressive disease. V gave up 2 bases and J gave up 0 bases, with 11 bases separating them. The CDR3 has 16 residues. The germline gives CDR1 MNHEY, CDR2 SMNVEV (reference sequence). Profiled with immunoSEQ multiplex PCR; TCRdb holds only in-frame clones, not every one. Found here are thousands of clones, 63% of them singletons; the top ten hold 30% to 40%.

The specimen was CD8+ T cells from blood, collected at baseline. The chain links TRBV27 to TRBJ2-1; tentatively, D is TRBD1 (5 bases). This sequence was found in a human donor with classical Hodgkin lymphoma. The CDR3 nucleotides are TGTGCCAGCAGTTTAATATCAGGGAACTCCTACAATGAGCAGTTCTTC. Its translation: CASSLISGNSYNEQFF.